This TCR beta chain was recovered during a study of early T cells in non-severe SARS-CoV-2 infection. TCRdb re-called the 5' RACE reads with MiXCR, one entry per CDR3 protein. The sample contains 70,000 to 90,000 distinct CDR3 sequences, over 9.5% of which appear only once. This CDR3 is built from 17 residues. CDR1 KGHDR and CDR2 SFDVKD come from the germline V gene. V was pared by 2 bases and J by 1 base, with 4 bases of the junction left unmatched. Sequenced input: whole blood. The J gene is TRBJ2-1, the V gene TRBV24-1, with 10 positions matching TRBD2. The receptor comes from an adult who was a healthcare worker with PCR-confirmed SARS-CoV-2 infection or an uninfected control (not recorded which). The CDR3: CATSDSLAGPSYNEQFF. In DNA, the CDR3 is TGTGCCACCAGTGATTCACTAGCGGGGCCATCCTACAATGAGCAGTTCTTC.